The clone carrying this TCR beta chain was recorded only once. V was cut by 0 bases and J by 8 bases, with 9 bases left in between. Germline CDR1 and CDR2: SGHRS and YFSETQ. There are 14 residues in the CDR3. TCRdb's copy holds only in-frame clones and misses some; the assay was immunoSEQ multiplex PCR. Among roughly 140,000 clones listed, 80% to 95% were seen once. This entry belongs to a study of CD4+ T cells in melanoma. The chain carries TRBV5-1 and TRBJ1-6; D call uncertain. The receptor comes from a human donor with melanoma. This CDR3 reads CASSLGSRDSPLHF. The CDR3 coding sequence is TGCGCCAGCAGCTTGGGCTCTCGGGATTCACCCCTCCACTTT.